Presented here are 27 T cell receptor beta chains from one specimen sequenced in a study of T cell responses to AZD1222 COVID-19 vaccine. Clones were read by immunoSEQ multiplex PCR, and TCRdb kept only the in-frame ones, dropping some. The sample includes some 170,000 clones, 85% to 95% of them seen just once. The material was peripheral blood, obtained on day 0 of AZD1222 vaccination. All receptors come from an adult in good health.

The chain has TRBV5-8 and TRBJ2-3; D unresolved. In germline, CDR1 is SGHTS, CDR2 YDEGEE. V lost 2 bases and J 4 bases, leaving 8 bases between the germline ends. CDR3 length: 13 residues. CDR3 residues: CASSLGVADTQYF. The DNA for the CDR3 is TGTGCCAGCAGCTTAGGCGTCGCAGATACGCAGTATTTT.

This chain uses TRBV28 with TRBJ1-5; possibly TRBD1 for D (6 bases). V lost 8 bases and J 6 bases, leaving 17 bases between the germline ends. In germline, CDR1 is MDHEN, CDR2 SYDVKM. This CDR3 contains 14 residues. The CDR3 region is CASHIGGSRQPQHF. CDR3 sequence (DNA): TGTGCCAGCCATATAGGGGGGTCCCGTCAGCCCCAGCATTTT.

The chain employs TRBV6-1 and TRBJ1-1; D not certain. Germline V gene lookup returns CDR1 MNHNS and CDR2 SASEGT. Trimming took off 3 bases at V and 0 bases at J, with 5 bases between the two ends. The CDR3 is made up of 13 amino acids. The CDR3 sequence is CASSDQVNTEAFF. The CDR3 nucleotides read TGTGCCAGCAGTGACCAGGTGAACACTGAAGCTTTCTTT.

The rearrangement uses TRBV11-2 and TRBJ2-7; D might be TRBD1 (6 bases). There are 14 residues in the CDR3. Germline V CDR1 and CDR2: SGHAT, FQNNGV. V lost 4 bases, J lost 2 bases, and 12 bases lay in between. CDR3 amino acids: CASSSLQGTYEQYF. The CDR3 DNA sequence: TGTGCCAGCAGCTCCTTACAGGGAACCTACGAGCAGTACTTC.

V and J are TRBV27 and TRBJ2-3, with TRBD1 as a possible D gene (5 bases). Per the germline V gene, CDR1 is MNHEY and CDR2 is SMNVEV (reference sequence). The V end was cut by 0 bases, the J end by 1 base, with 14 bases between. This CDR3 has 17 residues. The CDR3 is CASSLSIGVTGTDTQYF. CDR3 in DNA: TGTGCCAGCAGTTTATCGATAGGGGTCACGGGCACAGATACGCAGTATTTT.

This chain uses TRBV7-9 with TRBJ2-5; no reliable D call. V dropped 4 bases and J dropped 4 bases, with 22 bases sitting between them. Germline values: CDR1 SEHNR, CDR2 FQNEAQ (reference sequence). CDR3 length: 17 amino acids. The CDR3 DNA sequence: TGTGCCAGCAGCTCCCTCCCCACCGGACCGGGCCGAGAGACCCAGTACTTC. Its protein product is CASSSLPTGPGRETQYF.

This chain joins TRBV30 and TRBJ1-4, with unresolved D. V was trimmed by 2 bases and J by 3 bases, leaving 7 bases between them. The CDR3 loop spans 13 amino acids. Germline values: CDR1 GTSNPN, CDR2 SVGIG (reference sequence). This CDR3 is CAWSPGANEKLFF. The CDR3 nucleotides are TGTGCCTGGAGTCCCGGGGCTAATGAAAAACTGTTTTTT. The complete variable domain, with remaining parts taken from reference TRBV30 and TRBJ1-4, reads SQTIHQWPATLVQPVGSPLSLECTVEGTSNPNLYWYRQAAGRGLQLLFYSVGIGQISSEVPQNLSASRPQDRQFILSSKKLLLSDSGFYLCAWSPGANEKLFFGSGTQLSVL.

This chain uses TRBV7-9 with TRBJ2-5, with 9 bases matching TRBD1. Germline loops: CDR1 SEHNR, CDR2 FQNEAQ (reference sequence). CDR3 length: 14 amino acids. V shed 4 bases, J shed 4 bases, and the junction held 4 bases outside the gene matches. CDR3 residues: CASSSTGGGETQYF. DNA for the CDR3: TGTGCCAGCAGCTCGACAGGGGGTGGAGAGACCCAGTACTTC.

The rearrangement uses TRBV12-3 or TRBV12-4 and TRBJ2-5; D is undetermined. V was trimmed by 3 bases and J by 2 bases, leaving 7 bases between them. The CDR3 has 13 residues. CDR3 nucleotides: TGTGCCAGCAGTTTGAGCCTTCAAGAGACCCAGTACTTC. Protein product: CASSLSLQETQYF.

The V and J genes are TRBV28 and TRBJ1-1; no definite D call. CDR1 MDHEN and CDR2 SYDVKM come from the germline V gene. This CDR3 is built from 12 residues. Trimming took 3 bases from V and 5 from J, leaving 7 bases between them. CDR3 DNA sequence: TGTGCCAGCAGTTTCCCGACGACTGAAGCTTTCTTT. This sequence encodes CASSFPTTEAFF.

The rearrangement joins TRBV21-1 to TRBJ1-1; TRBD1 was called by the table and not checked on the DNA. TRBV21-1 is described as a pseudogene. This CDR3 comprises 13 residues. DNA of the CDR3: TGTGCCAGCAGCAAATCCGGACAGGGCCCTCTCTTCTTT. Protein: CASSKSGQGPLFF.

The rearrangement joins TRBV6-6 to TRBJ1-5; the D is unclear. Germline V gene lookup returns CDR1 MNHNY and CDR2 SVGAGI (reference sequence). Trimming took 6 bases from V and 3 from J, leaving 6 bases between them. The CDR3 has 12 amino acids. The CDR3 DNA sequence: TGTGCCAGCAGGGTCGCCAATCAGCCCCAGCATTTT. Its translation: CASRVANQPQHF.

The gene calls are TRBV6-6 and TRBJ2-7, with a possible D match to TRBD2 (5 bases). The CDR3 has 13 residues. Looked up from germline, CDR1 is MNHNY and CDR2 is SVGAGI (reference sequence). The germline V and J ends were trimmed by 6 bases and 2 bases, with 11 bases remaining between them. The CDR3 loop reads CASRDRGTYEQYF. In nucleotides, the CDR3 is TGTGCCAGCAGAGACCGGGGAACCTACGAGCAGTACTTC.

The rearrangement links TRBV28 to TRBJ2-5; perhaps TRBD1 as D (6 bases). Germline CDR1 MDHEN, CDR2 SYDVKM. The CDR3 has 13 amino acids. Trimming shortened V by 5 bases and J by 5 bases, and 12 bases separated the two germline ends. CDR3 nucleotides: TGTGCCAGCAGTCTCTACAGGGAGGAGACCCAGTACTTC. Translation: CASSLYREETQYF.

This chain links TRBV9 with TRBJ1-4; tentatively, D is TRBD1 (5 bases). The CDR3 runs 15 residues. Trimming pared 0 bases from V and 5 bases from J, leaving 11 bases between. Germline V gene data show CDR1 as SGDLS and CDR2 as YYNGEE. The CDR3 region has the DNA TGTGCCAGCAGCGTAGGGACGGGGCGGAATGAAAAACTGTTTTTT. It encodes CASSVGTGRNEKLFF.

The CDR3, as DNA: TGTGCCAGCAGATGGACAGGGGGCACTGGCTACACCTTC. Its protein product is CASRWTGGTGYTF. This chain links TRBV13 with TRBJ1-2; 11 bases fit TRBD1. The CDR3 is made up of 13 amino acids. The germline CDR1 and CDR2 sequences are PRHDT and FYEKMQ (reference sequence). The junction had 4 bases not matched to a gene; V was cut back by 6 bases and J by 7 bases.

This chain uses TRBV19 with TRBJ1-1, with TRBD1 matching over 7 bases. V trimming: 7 bases; J trimming: 6 bases; junction bases outside the gene matches: 8. From germline, CDR1 is LNHDA and CDR2 SQIVND (reference sequence). CDR3 size: 13 residues. The CDR3 region is CASTRDRESEAFF. CDR3 DNA sequence: TGTGCCAGTACCCGAGACAGGGAATCTGAAGCTTTCTTT.

This chain uses TRBV4-2 with TRBJ2-1; no clear D. Trimming left V 2 bases short and J 8 bases short, with 16 bases between. This CDR3 has 15 residues. Germline CDR1 is LGHNA and CDR2 is YNFKEQ. The CDR3 sequence is CASSQSWVPSDEQFF. CDR3 sequence (DNA): TGTGCCAGCAGCCAAAGCTGGGTACCTTCTGATGAGCAGTTCTTC.

This chain uses TRBV16 with TRBJ2-2; D may match TRBD1 or TRBD2 (6 bases each). Per the germline V gene, CDR1 is KGHSY and CDR2 is FQNENV. V was trimmed by 7 bases and J by 4 bases, leaving 16 bases between them. The CDR3 loop spans 15 amino acids. CDR3 DNA: TGTGCCAGCACCGGCGGGGACACCTCCACCGGGGAGCTGTTTTTT. It yields the protein CASTGGDTSTGELFF.

The V and J genes are TRBV7-8 and TRBJ1-5; D not certain. This CDR3 has 14 residues. Looked up from germline, CDR1 is SGHVS and CDR2 is FQNEAQ. V was cut by 1 base and J by 4 bases, with 8 bases left in between. The CDR3 region has the DNA TGTGCCAGCAGCTTAGGTCAGTTAAATCAGCCCCAGCATTTT. Amino acid sequence: CASSLGQLNQPQHF.

The rearrangement joins TRBV27 to TRBJ2-1; 13 positions agree with TRBD2. In germline, CDR1 is MNHEY, CDR2 SMNVEV (reference sequence). V gave up 6 bases and J gave up 7 bases; unmatched junction bases: 9. This CDR3 comprises 16 residues. The CDR3 DNA reads as TGTGCCAGCAGCTACCCCGGGACTAGCGGGGCTAATGAGCAGTTCTTC. Its protein product is CASSYPGTSGANEQFF.

The chain uses TRBV4-2 and TRBJ1-1; D uncertain. This CDR3 contains 13 residues. V was cut by 4 bases and J by 0 bases, with 6 bases left in between. Per the germline V gene, CDR1 is LGHNA and CDR2 is YNFKEQ. The CDR3 sequence: CASSRWVNTEAFF. DNA for the CDR3: TGTGCCAGCAGCCGATGGGTGAACACTGAAGCTTTCTTT.

This chain joins TRBV19 and TRBJ1-1; D is possibly TRBD1 (5 bases). The V gene's germline CDR1 is LNHDA and CDR2 SQIVND (reference sequence). The CDR3 has 14 residues. With 2 bases removed from V and 0 bases from J, the gap between germline ends came to 7 bases. The CDR3 coding sequence is TGTGCCAGTAGTATATGGGGACTGAACACTGAAGCTTTCTTT. This translates into CASSIWGLNTEAFF.

The chain links TRBV4-1 to TRBJ1-4; D call uncertain. CDR1 MGHRA and CDR2 YSYEKL come from the germline V gene. V lost 3 bases to trimming and J lost 9 bases, with 14 bases between them. The CDR3 spans 14 residues. The CDR3 DNA sequence: TGCGCCAGCAGCCACCCCCGGCTGGGGAAAAAACTGTTTTTT. As protein: CASSHPRLGKKLFF.

The chain employs TRBV30 and TRBJ1-6; D gene ambiguous. V gave up 0 bases and J gave up 11 bases, with 5 bases separating them. CDR1 is GTSNPN, CDR2 SVGIG, per germline (reference sequence). This CDR3 is built from 11 residues. The CDR3 region is CAWSVVAPLHF. The CDR3 DNA follows: TGTGCCTGGAGTGTTGTGGCACCCCTCCACTTT.

The chain uses TRBV18 and TRBJ1-2, with a possible D match to TRBD1 (5 bases). The CDR3 sequence is 15 residues long. Per germline, CDR1 KGHSH and CDR2 LQKENI. The ends were cut back, 3 bases at V and 1 base at J, with 12 bases in the middle. CDR3 loop: CASSPAPDSNYGYTF. The CDR3 DNA sequence: TGTGCCAGCTCACCGGCGCCTGACAGTAACTATGGCTACACCTTC.

The rearrangement links TRBV4-1 to TRBJ2-7; 8 nucleotides align to TRBD1. V gave up 4 bases and J gave up 2 bases; unmatched junction bases: 4. Per germline, CDR1 MGHRA and CDR2 YSYEKL. The CDR3 loop spans 14 amino acids. Here the CDR3 reads CASSLGQGAYEQYF. CDR3 coding DNA: TGCGCCAGCAGCCTAGGACAGGGCGCCTACGAGCAGTACTTC.